Here is one T cell receptor beta chain with its context. The data belong to a study of blood T cell repertoires in COVID-19. The overall study: Sites in the United States, Italy and Spain provided acute and convalescent COVID-19 samples. T cells, B-cell-depleted T cells, or PBMCs provided the cDNA or gDNA that served as material.

Only in-frame clones appear in the TCRdb table, and some are missing; sequencing was by immunoSEQ multiplex PCR. The repertoire includes 90,000 to 110,000 clones, roughly 79% of them detected once, and 37% sits in the top ten. This CDR3 spans 14 amino acids. V was pared by 2 bases and J by 5 bases, with 13 bases between. Germline lookup yields CDR1 SNHLY and CDR2 FYNNEI. The clonotype originates from a man aged 80 or over with acute or convalescent COVID-19. The sequenced material came from peripheral blood. The V and J genes are TRBV2 and TRBJ2-7, with D maybe TRBD1 (6 bases). The CDR3 region is CASSENRAGHEQYF. CDR3 nucleotide sequence: TGTGCCAGCAGTGAAAACAGGGCGGGCCACGAGCAGTACTTC.